One T cell receptor (beta chain) is described in this entry. Its antigen is currently unknown. These data come from a study of CXCR3-negative and CXCR3-positive naive CD8 T cells. Overall study results and limits: Greater hydrophobicity was found in TRB CDR3s of CXCR3-positive naive cells than of CXCR3-negative naive cells.

With UMI labels, 5' RACE was used to prepare the TRB cDNA libraries. After re-calling the 5' RACE reads, TCRdb lists one entry per CDR3 protein, DNA absent. Found here are over 50,000 distinct CDR3 sequences; the top ten clones hold 0.55% to 0.85%. Germline CDR1 reads SGHAT; CDR2 reads FQDESV (reference sequence). The CDR3 is made up of 15 amino acids. Sequencing input: naive CXCR3+ CD8+ T cells from blood. This sample's subset: CD45RO-CCR7+CD27+CD95- naive CD8+ T cells expressing CXCR3 (TNR3+). The V gene is TRBV11-1, the J gene TRBJ2-1. The clonotype originates from a human donor in good health. Some clones in this sample may be carry-over from other donors' samples. The CDR3 spells CASSLGRRGVNEQFF.